This T cell receptor (beta chain) was identified in a study of T cells after yellow fever vaccination. V gave up 8 bases and J gave up 8 bases; unmatched junction bases: 22. The germline gives CDR1 KGHSH, CDR2 LQKENI. The CDR3 is 18 amino acids. Generation of TCR cDNA used 5'RACE template switching (which added a universal primer site and UMIs). MiXCR was run by TCRdb on the 5' RACE reads, yielding one entry per CDR3 protein. The sample has hundreds of thousands of distinct CDR3 sequences; approximately 13% are singletons. Turning to this clonotype: Its antigen is currently unknown.

Whole-study results and caveats: Clonotypes found in both CD4 and CD8 compartments made up a small share. Re-detected after boosting: most primary clones, more than 95% of CD4 and about 85% of CD8.

The clonotype was recovered from a young man who received the YFV17D yellow fever vaccine. The sample consisted of PBMCs, taken on the day of the yellow fever booster vaccination. The V call is TRBV18, the J call TRBJ2-1; 9 bases align to TRBD1. CDR3 sequence: CASEPTDNIGTGSDEQFF. The CDR3 DNA follows: TGTGCCAGCGAACCGACCGACAACATAGGGACAGGGAGCGATGAGCAGTTCTTC.